This TCR beta chain was captured by sequencing in a study of Ad26.COV2.S vaccination and SARS-CoV-2 variants. CDR1 and CDR2 from the germline V gene are SEHNR and FQNEAQ (reference sequence). This CDR3 has 11 residues. Trimming removed 5 bases from V and 6 bases from J, with 5 bases in between. As for treatment: around 19 received Ad26.COV2.S at low or high dose, single or two shots; roughly five received placebo; per-sample allocation not given. The investigators took samples on day 63 after the first vaccine or placebo injection. Generated by immunoSEQ multiplex PCR, the TCRdb table keeps only in-frame clones and is missing some. The sample records more than 400,000 clones, 90% being singletons.

The sequence was collected from a person between 18 and 65 years old who received the Ad26.COV2.S COVID-19 vaccine or a placebo. Sample: peripheral blood, taken in a trial of Ad26.COV2.S vaccine versus placebo. The genes are TRBV7-9 and TRBJ2-1; tentatively, D is TRBD1 (5 bases). The CDR3 bases are TGTGCCAGCAGCCAGGGCAATGAGCAGTTCTTC. It yields the protein CASSQGNEQFF.